The present entry profiles one T cell receptor (beta chain) with its context. Single viable CD3+CD4+CD8-CD45RO+ cells were sorted as the memory CD4+ T cells. This CDR3 has 17 amino acids. Germline loops: CDR1 LNHDA, CDR2 SQIVND (reference sequence). J gave up 2 bases and V 1 base, and 6 bases lay outside the gene matches. In the authors' workflow: After removing out-of-frame reads, around 2 million distinct TCRbeta sequences remained. Assay used: immunoSEQ multiplex PCR; TCRdb lists only in-frame clones, some missing. The D gene and trimming were derived from the DNA, and the V and J assignments and clone size from that table. The profile covers 50,000 to 70,000 clones, with roughly 80% appearing a single time and 0.75% to 0.85% taken by the ten largest. This specimen belongs to a study of memory CD4+ T cells and cytomegalovirus serostatus.

The V call is TRBV19, the J call TRBJ1-5; the match to TRBD1 covers 9 bases. The sequence came from an adult in good health and CMV-seronegative. The specimen sequenced was memory CD4+ T cells from blood. The CDR3: CASSIVTGGLGNQPQHF. Here the CDR3 DNA reads TGTGCCAGTAGTATAGTTACAGGGGGCTTAGGCAATCAGCCCCAGCATTTT.